This T cell receptor (beta chain) was profiled in a study of blood T cell repertoires in COVID-19. Background on the study: Sample material is recorded as cDNA or gDNA derived from T cells, B-cell-depleted T cells, or PBMCs.

Repertoires were generated with immunoSEQ multiplex PCR, while TCRdb's copy carries only in-frame clones and drops some. This sample carries about 38,000 clones, 88% of them seen once, and the ten largest clones take around 35%. V lost 5 bases, J lost 1 base, and 13 bases lay in between. This CDR3 region has 15 residues. Germline V gene data show CDR1 as SGHTA and CDR2 as FQGNSA. This chain links TRBV7-2 with TRBJ2-3; tentative D call: TRBD2 (6 bases). Specimen: peripheral blood. The source of this sequence is a man between 65 and 85 years old with active COVID-19. The CDR3 DNA sequence: TGTGCCAGCAGCCCCATACTAGCCGGCACAGATACGCAGTATTTT. Translated, it gives CASSPILAGTDTQYF.